This T cell receptor beta chain derives from a study of blood T cell repertoires in COVID-19. Trimming left V 4 bases short and J 0 bases short, with 17 bases between. CDR1 and CDR2 (germline): SGDLS, YYNGEE. The CDR3 has 17 amino acids. Clones were read by immunoSEQ multiplex PCR, and TCRdb kept only the in-frame ones, dropping some. In the table there are 90,000 to 100,000 clones, 80% to 85% of which are singletons. Source material: peripheral blood. The sequence was obtained from a man aged 60 to 75 with acute or convalescent COVID-19. The rearrangement uses TRBV9 and TRBJ1-3, with D perhaps matching TRBD1 (6 bases). The CDR3: CASSSYGTSYSGNTIYF. DNA for the CDR3: TGTGCCAGCAGCTCATACGGGACATCCTACTCTGGAAACACCATATATTTT.